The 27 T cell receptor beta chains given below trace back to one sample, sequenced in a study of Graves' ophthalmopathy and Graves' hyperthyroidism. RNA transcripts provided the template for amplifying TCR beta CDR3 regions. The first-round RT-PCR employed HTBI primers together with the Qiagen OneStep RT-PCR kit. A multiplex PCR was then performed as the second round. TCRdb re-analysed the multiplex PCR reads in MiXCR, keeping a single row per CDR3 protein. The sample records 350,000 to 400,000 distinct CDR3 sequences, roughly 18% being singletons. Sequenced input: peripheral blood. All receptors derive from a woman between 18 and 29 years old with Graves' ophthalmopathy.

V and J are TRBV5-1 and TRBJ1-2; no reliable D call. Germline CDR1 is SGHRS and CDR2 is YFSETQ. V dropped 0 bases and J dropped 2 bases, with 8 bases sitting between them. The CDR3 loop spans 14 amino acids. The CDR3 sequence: CASSLEAGNYGYTF. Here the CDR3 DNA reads TGCGCCAGCAGCTTGGAGGCAGGAAACTATGGCTACACCTTC.

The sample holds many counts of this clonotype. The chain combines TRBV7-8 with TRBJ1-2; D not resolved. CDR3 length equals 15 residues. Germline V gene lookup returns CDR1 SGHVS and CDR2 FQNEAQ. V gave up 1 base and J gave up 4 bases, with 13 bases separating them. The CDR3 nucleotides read TGTGCCAGCAGCTTAGGGTCTCGCACGGGCTATGGCTACACCTTC. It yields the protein CASSLGSRTGYGYTF.

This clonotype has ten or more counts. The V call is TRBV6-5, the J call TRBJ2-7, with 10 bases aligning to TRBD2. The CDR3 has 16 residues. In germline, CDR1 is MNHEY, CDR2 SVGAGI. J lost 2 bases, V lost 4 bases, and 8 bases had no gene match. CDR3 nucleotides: TGTGCCAGCAGTTTCGGGTGGACTAGCGGTGCCTACGAGCAGTACTTC. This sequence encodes CASSFGWTSGAYEQYF.

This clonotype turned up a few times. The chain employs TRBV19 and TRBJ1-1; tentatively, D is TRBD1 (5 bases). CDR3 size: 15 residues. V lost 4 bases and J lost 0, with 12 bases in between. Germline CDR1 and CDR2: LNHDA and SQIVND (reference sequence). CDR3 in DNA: TGTGCCAGTAGTAAGACCGGGACGGTGAACACTGAAGCTTTCTTT. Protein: CASSKTGTVNTEAFF.

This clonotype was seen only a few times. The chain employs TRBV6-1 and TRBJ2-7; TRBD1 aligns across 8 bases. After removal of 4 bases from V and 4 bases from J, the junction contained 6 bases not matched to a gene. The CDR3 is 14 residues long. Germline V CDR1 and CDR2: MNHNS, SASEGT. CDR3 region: CASSGQGRPYEQYF. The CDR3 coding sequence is TGTGCCAGCAGTGGACAGGGGCGACCATACGAGCAGTACTTC.

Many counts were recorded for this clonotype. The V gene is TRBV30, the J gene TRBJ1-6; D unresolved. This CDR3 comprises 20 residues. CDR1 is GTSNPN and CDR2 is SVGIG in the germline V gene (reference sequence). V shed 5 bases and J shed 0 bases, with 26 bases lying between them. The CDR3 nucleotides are TGTGCCTGGGGTAATAGTGGCAGGCTCAACGGCGGCTCCTATAATTCACCCCTCCACTTT. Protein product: CAWGNSGRLNGGSYNSPLHF.

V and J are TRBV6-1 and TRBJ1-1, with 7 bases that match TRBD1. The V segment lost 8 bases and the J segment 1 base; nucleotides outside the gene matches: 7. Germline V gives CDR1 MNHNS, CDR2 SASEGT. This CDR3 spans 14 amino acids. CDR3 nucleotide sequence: TGTGCCAGCGCGGTGAGGGGGCGGAACACTGAAGCTTTCTTT. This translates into CASAVRGRNTEAFF.

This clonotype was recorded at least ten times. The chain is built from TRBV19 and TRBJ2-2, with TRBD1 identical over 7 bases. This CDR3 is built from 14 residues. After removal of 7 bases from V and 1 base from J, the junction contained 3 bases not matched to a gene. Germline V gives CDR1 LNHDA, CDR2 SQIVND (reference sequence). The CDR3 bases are TGTGCCAGTACCCCAGGGGGGAACACCGGGGAGCTGTTTTTT. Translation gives CASTPGGNTGELFF.

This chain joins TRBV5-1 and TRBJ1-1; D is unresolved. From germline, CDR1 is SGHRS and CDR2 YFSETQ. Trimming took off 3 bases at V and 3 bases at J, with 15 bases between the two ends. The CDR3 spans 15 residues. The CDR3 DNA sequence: TGCGCCAGCAGCTACGCCCCCCCCGGAGACACTGAAGCTTTCTTT. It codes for CASSYAPPGDTEAFF.

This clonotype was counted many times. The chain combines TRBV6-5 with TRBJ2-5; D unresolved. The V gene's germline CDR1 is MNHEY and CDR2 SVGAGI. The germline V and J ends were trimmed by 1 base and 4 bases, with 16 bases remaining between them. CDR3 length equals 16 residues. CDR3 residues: CASSYFPGPLGETQYF. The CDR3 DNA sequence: TGTGCCAGCAGTTACTTCCCCGGGCCCCTAGGAGAGACCCAGTACTTC.

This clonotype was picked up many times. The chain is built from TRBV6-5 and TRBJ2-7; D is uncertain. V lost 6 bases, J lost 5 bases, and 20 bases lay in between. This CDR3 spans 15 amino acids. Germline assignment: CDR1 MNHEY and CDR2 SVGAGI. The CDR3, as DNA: TGTGCCAGCAGCCCCCCTGGCGCGGAGCCACACGAGCAGTACTTC. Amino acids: CASSPPGAEPHEQYF.

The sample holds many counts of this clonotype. This chain's CDR3 is CASTKLIQDRDGYTF. The CDR3 coding sequence is TGTGCCAGCACCAAACTGATCCAGGACAGGGATGGCTACACCTTC. This sequence joins TRBV6-5 and TRBJ1-2; 8 bases match TRBD1. This CDR3 is 15 amino acids long. From germline, CDR1 is MNHEY and CDR2 SVGAGI. Unmatched junction bases numbered 13, after V lost 7 bases and J lost 6 bases.

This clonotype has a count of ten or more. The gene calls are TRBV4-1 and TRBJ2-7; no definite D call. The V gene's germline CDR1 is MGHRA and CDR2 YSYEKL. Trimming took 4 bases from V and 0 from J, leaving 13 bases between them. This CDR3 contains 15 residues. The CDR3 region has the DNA TGCGCCAGCAGCCTAGTCAGGAGAGCCTCCTACGAGCAGTACTTC. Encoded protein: CASSLVRRASYEQYF.

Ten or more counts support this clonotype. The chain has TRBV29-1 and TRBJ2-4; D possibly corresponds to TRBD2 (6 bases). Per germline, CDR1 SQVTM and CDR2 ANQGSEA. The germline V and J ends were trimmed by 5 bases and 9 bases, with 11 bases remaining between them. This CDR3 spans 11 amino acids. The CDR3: CSVPWRGIQYF. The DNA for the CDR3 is TGCAGCGTTCCATGGAGGGGCATTCAGTACTTC.

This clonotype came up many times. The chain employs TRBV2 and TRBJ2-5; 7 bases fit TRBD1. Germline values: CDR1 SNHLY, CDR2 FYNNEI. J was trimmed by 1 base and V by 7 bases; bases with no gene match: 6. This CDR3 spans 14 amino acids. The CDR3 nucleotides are TGTGCCAGCACCCAGGGACAGCCCCAAGAGACCCAGTACTTC. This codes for CASTQGQPQETQYF.

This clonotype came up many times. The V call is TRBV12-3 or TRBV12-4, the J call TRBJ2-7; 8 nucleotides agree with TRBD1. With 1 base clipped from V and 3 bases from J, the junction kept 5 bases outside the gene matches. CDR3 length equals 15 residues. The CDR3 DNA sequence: TGTGCCAGCAGTTTAGGTGGGGGACAGGACTACGAGCAGTACTTC. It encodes CASSLGGGQDYEQYF.

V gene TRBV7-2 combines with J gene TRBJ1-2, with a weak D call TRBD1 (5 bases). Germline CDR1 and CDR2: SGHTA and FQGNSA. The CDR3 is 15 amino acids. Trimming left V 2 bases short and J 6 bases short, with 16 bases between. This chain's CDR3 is CASSLRARVRDGYTF. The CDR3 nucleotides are TGTGCCAGCAGCTTACGGGCCAGGGTTCGGGATGGCTACACCTTC. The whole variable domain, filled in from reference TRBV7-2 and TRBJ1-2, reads GAGVSQSPSNKVTEKGKDVELRCDPISGHTALYWYRQSLGQGLEFLIYFQGNSAPDKSGLPSDRFSAERTGGSVSTLTIQRTQQEDSAVYLCASSLRARVRDGYTFGSGTRLTVV.

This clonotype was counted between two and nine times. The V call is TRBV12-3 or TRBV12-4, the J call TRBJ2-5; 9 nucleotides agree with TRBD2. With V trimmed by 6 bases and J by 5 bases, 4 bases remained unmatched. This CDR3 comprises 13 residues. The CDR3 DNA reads TGTGCCAGCAGGCTAGCGGGATCGGAGACCCAGTACTTC. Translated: CASRLAGSETQYF.

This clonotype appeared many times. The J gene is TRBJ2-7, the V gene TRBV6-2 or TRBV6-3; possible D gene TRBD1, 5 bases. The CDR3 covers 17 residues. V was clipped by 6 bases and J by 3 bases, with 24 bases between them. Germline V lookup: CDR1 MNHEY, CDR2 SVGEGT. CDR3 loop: CASRVTGRRRVIYEQYF. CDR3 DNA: TGTGCCAGCAGAGTTACAGGCAGGCGACGCGTTATCTACGAGCAGTACTTC.

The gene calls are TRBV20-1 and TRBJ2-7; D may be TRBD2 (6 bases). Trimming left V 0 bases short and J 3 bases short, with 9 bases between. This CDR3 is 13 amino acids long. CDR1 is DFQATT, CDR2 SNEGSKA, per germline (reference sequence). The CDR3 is CSARDPSVYEQYF. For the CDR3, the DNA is TGCAGTGCTAGAGATCCTAGCGTCTACGAGCAGTACTTC.

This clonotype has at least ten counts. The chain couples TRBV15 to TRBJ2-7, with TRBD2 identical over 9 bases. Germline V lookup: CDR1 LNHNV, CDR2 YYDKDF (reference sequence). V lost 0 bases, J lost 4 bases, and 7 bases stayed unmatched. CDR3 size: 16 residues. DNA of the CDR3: TGTGCCACCAGCAGAGATGTGCGGGAGGGGCTATACGAGCAGTACTTC. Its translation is CATSRDVREGLYEQYF.

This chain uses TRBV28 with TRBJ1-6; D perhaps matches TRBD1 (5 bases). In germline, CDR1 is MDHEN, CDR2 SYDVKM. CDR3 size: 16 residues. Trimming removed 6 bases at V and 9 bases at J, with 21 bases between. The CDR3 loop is CASSQFRVVVGSPLHF. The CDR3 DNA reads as TGTGCCAGCAGCCAGTTCAGGGTAGTTGTCGGTTCACCCCTCCACTTT.

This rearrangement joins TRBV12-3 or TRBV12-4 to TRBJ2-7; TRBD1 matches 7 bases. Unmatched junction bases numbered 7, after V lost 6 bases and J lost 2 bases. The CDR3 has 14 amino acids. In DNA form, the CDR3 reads TGTGCCAGCAGGACCGGGACAGCCACCTACGAGCAGTACTTC. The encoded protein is CASRTGTATYEQYF.

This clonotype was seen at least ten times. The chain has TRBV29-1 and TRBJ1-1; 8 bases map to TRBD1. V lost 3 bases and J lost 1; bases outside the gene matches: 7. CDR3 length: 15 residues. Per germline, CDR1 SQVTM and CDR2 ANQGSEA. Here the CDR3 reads CSVDPFGTGNTEAFF. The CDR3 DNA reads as TGCAGCGTTGACCCCTTCGGGACAGGGAACACTGAAGCTTTCTTT. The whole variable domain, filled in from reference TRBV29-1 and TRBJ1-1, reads SAVISQKPSRDICQRGTSLTIQCQVDSQVTMMFWYRQQPGQSLTLIATANQGSEATYESGFVIDKFPISRPNLTFSTLTVSNMSPEDSSIYLCSVDPFGTGNTEAFFGQGTRLTVV.

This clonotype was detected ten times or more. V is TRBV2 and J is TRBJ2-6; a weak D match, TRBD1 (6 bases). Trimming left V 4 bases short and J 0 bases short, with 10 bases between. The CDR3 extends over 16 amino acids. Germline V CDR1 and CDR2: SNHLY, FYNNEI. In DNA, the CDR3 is TGTGCCAGCAGTGCGGGACACTTCTCTGGGGCCAACGTCCTGACTTTC. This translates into CASSAGHFSGANVLTF.

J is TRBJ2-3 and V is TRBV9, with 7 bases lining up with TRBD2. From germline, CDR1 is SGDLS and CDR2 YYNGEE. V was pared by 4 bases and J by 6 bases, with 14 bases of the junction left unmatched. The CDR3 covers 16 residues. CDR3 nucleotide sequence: TGTGCCAGCAGCCAAGGGCTAAGGCGGGGGTCGGATACGCAGTATTTT. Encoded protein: CASSQGLRRGSDTQYF. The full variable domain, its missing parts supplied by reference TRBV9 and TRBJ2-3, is DSGVTQTPKHLITATGQRVTLRCSPRSGDLSVYWYQQSLDQGLQFLIQYYNGEERAKGNILERFSAQQFPDLHSELNLSSLELGDSALYFCASSQGLRRGSDTQYFGPGTRLTVL.

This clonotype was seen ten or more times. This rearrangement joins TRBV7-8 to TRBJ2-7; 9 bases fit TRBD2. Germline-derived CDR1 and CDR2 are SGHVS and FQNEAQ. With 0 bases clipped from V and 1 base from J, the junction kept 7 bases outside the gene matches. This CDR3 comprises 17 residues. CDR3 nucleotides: TGTGCCAGCAGCTTAGCAGCTCGACTAGCGGTATCCTACGAGCAGTACTTC. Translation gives CASSLAARLAVSYEQYF.